This entry is about one TCR beta chain. Constant-region reverse primers amplified full-length variable regions, followed by semi-nested Nested Universal Primer A PCR. TCRdb ran MiXCR on the 5' RACE reads and lists one entry per CDR3 protein. The sample carries about 57,000 distinct CDR3 sequences, 28% recorded once. Memory CD4+ T cells were sorted as CD4+CD45RO+CD25- cells. Trimming removed 7 bases at V and 2 bases at J, with 9 bases between. Per the germline V gene, CDR1 is MNHNY and CDR2 is SVGAGI (reference sequence). This CDR3 has 12 residues. Sequencing was carried out using tumor-infiltrating memory CD4+ T cells sorted from the breast tumor. Indicated subset: memory CD4+ T cells, CD4+CD45RO+CD25-. This clonotype originated in a female donor with breast cancer. The gene calls are TRBV6-6 and TRBJ2-7; tentative D call: TRBD2 (5 bases). CDR3 amino acids: CASNSGTYEQYF. The CDR3, as DNA: TGTGCCAGCAACTCGGGGACCTACGAGCAGTACTTC.